This entry lists 11 T cell receptor beta chains sequenced from one sample in a study of blood T cell repertoires in COVID-19. Method: immunoSEQ multiplex PCR; TCRdb's copy keeps in-frame clones and lacks some. This table has about 130,000 clones, 75% to 90% appearing once. The sequenced material came from peripheral blood. The receptor set was obtained from a woman between 50 and 59 years old who had recovered from COVID-19.

A note on this clone: Within the sample, other DNA sequences also encode this same CDR3. The rearrangement joins TRBV4-1 to TRBJ2-5; 8 nucleotides line up with TRBD1. With 3 bases clipped from V and 2 bases from J, the junction kept 5 bases outside the gene matches. CDR1 MGHRA and CDR2 YSYEKL come from the germline V gene. The CDR3 consists of 15 residues. The CDR3: CASSHHGTGQETQYF. In nucleotides, the CDR3 is TGCGCCAGCAGCCACCACGGGACAGGACAAGAGACCCAGTACTTC.

The chain links TRBV19 to TRBJ2-7; a weak D match, TRBD1 (6 bases). Trimming shortened V by 1 base and J by 2 bases, and 18 bases separated the two germline ends. The CDR3 consists of 17 residues. Per germline, CDR1 LNHDA and CDR2 SQIVND (reference sequence). The chain's CDR3 is CASSIVVRDTRPYEQYF. The CDR3 region has the DNA TGTGCCAGTAGTATAGTGGTCCGGGACACTCGCCCCTACGAGCAGTACTTC.

The chain links TRBV5-1 to TRBJ1-6, with 7 bases that match TRBD1. Germline CDR1 and CDR2: SGHRS and YFSETQ. The CDR3 sequence is 15 residues long. After removal of 1 base from V and 9 bases from J, the junction contained 7 bases not matched to a gene. This CDR3 is CASSLRGQGGSPLHF. In nucleotides, the CDR3 is TGCGCCAGCAGCTTGAGGGGGCAGGGCGGTTCACCCCTCCACTTT.

The sample holds one count of this clone. This chain links TRBV4-1 with TRBJ2-1, with TRBD2 identical over 7 bases. Per the germline V gene, CDR1 is MGHRA and CDR2 is YSYEKL. V trimming: 0 bases; J trimming: 0 bases; junction bases outside the gene matches: 2. The length of the CDR3 is 16 residues. CDR3 bases: TGCGCCAGCAGCCAAGAAGGGGACTACTCCTACAATGAGCAGTTCTTC. It codes for CASSQEGDYSYNEQFF.

Turning to this clone: Within the sample, other DNA sequences also encode this same CDR3. The chain links TRBV5-6 to TRBJ2-5, with TRBD2 identical over 12 bases. V was pared by 4 bases and J by 2 bases, with 3 bases of the junction left unmatched. The V gene's germline CDR1 is SGHDT and CDR2 YYEEEE. The CDR3 loop spans 15 amino acids. The CDR3 loop is CASSQTSGGQETQYF. CDR3 bases: TGTGCCAGCAGCCAGACTAGCGGGGGACAAGAGACCCAGTACTTC.

The V call is TRBV2, the J call TRBJ1-2; TRBD1 matches 8 bases. V dropped 7 bases and J dropped 4; count of bases not matched to a gene: 17. This CDR3 region has 17 residues. Germline V gene sequence: CDR1 SNHLY, CDR2 FYNNEI. CDR3 in DNA: TGTGCCAGCATTCTCGGGACAGGTAAAAATAGGGTCTATGGCTACACCTTC. Protein: CASILGTGKNRVYGYTF.

This sequence joins TRBV7-8 and TRBJ1-4; D is perhaps TRBD1 (6 bases). Germline lookup yields CDR1 SGHVS and CDR2 FQNEAQ. The CDR3 length is 14 residues. The V end lost 7 bases, the J end lost 7 bases, and 16 bases lay between the germline ends. CDR3 residues: CASIQGRGSEKLFF. The CDR3, as DNA: TGTGCCAGCATCCAGGGGCGCGGGAGTGAAAAACTGTTTTTT.

V is TRBV5-1 and J is TRBJ2-1, with 11 bases that match TRBD2. The CDR3 extends over 16 amino acids. The junction had 7 bases not matched to a gene; V was cut back by 3 bases and J by 5 bases. CDR1 and CDR2 from the germline V gene are SGHRS and YFSETQ. The CDR3 coding sequence is TGCGCCAGCAGCTCCCTAGCGGGGGGCAAAAACAATGAGCAGTTCTTC. Protein: CASSSLAGGKNNEQFF.

The CDR3 loop is CASSLGAGDGTEAFF. CDR3 coding DNA: TGTGCCAGCAGTTTAGGCGCGGGGGACGGAACTGAAGCTTTCTTT. The rearrangement uses TRBV5-6 and TRBJ1-1; the D gene is possibly TRBD1 (5 bases). The germline V gene encodes CDR1 SGHDT and CDR2 YYEEEE. V dropped 5 bases and J dropped 5 bases, with 19 bases sitting between them. The CDR3 spans 15 residues.

The rearrangement joins TRBV30 to TRBJ1-3; 8 bases map to TRBD1. Germline CDR1 is GTSNPN and CDR2 is SVGIG (reference sequence). J gave up 0 bases and V 1 base, and 14 bases lay outside the gene matches. The CDR3 has 19 amino acids. CDR3 sequence reads: CAWSERQGSSKSSGNTIYF. The CDR3 nucleotides are TGTGCCTGGAGTGAACGACAGGGGTCTTCAAAATCCTCTGGAAACACCATATATTTT. The variable domain in full, completed from reference TRBV30 and TRBJ1-3, reads SQTIHQWPATLVQPVGSPLSLECTVEGTSNPNLYWYRQAAGRGLQLLFYSVGIGQISSEVPQNLSASRPQDRQFILSSKKLLLSDSGFYLCAWSERQGSSKSSGNTIYFGEGSWLTVV.

A few counts support this clone. The chain has TRBV2 and TRBJ1-2, with D possibly being TRBD1 (6 bases). CDR1 and CDR2 from the germline V gene are SNHLY and FYNNEI. The V gene lost 8 bases and the J gene lost 7 bases, with 20 bases spanning the gap. The CDR3 runs to 14 residues. CDR3 bases: TGTGCCAGCCATTCGATCAGACGAGGGGGTGGCTACACCTTC. Its translation is CASHSIRRGGGYTF.